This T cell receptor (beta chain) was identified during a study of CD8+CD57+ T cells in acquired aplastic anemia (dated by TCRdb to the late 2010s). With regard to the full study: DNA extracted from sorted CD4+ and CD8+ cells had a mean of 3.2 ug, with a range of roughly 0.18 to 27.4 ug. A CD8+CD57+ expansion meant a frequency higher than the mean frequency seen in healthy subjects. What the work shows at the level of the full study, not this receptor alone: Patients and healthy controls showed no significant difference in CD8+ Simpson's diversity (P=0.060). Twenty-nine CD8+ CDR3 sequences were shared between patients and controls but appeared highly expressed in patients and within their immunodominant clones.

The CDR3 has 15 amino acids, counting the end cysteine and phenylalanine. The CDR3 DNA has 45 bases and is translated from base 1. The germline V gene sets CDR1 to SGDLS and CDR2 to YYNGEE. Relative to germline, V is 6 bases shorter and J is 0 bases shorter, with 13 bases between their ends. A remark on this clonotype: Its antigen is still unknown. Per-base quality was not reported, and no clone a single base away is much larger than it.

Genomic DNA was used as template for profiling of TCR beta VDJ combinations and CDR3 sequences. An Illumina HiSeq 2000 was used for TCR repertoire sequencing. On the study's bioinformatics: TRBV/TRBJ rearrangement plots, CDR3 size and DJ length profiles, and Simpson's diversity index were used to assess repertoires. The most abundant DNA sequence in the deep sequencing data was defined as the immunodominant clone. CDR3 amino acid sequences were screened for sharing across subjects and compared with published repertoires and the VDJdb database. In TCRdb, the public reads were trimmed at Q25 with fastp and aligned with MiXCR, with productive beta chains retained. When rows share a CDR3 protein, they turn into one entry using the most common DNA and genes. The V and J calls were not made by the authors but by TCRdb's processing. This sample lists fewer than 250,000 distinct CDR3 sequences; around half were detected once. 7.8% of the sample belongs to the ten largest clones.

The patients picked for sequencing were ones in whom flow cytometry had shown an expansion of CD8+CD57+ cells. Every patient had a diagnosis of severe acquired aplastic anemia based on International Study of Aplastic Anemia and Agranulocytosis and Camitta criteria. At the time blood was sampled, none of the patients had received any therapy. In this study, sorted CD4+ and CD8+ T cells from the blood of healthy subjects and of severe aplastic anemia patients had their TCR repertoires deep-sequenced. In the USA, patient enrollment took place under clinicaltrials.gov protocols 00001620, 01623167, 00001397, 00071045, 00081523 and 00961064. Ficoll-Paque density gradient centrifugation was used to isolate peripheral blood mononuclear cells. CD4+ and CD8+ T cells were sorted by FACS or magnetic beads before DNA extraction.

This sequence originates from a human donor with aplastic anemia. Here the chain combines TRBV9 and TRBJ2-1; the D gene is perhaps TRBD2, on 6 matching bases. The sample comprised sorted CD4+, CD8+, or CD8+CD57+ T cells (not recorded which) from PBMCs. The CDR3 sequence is CASNLAGGSYNEQFF. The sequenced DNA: TGTGCCAGCAACCTAGCCGGGGGCTCCTACAATGAGCAGTTCTTC. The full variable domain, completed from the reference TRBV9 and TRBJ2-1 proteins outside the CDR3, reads DSGVTQTPKHLITATGQRVTLRCSPRSGDLSVYWYQQSLDQGLQFLIQYYNGEERAKGNILERFSAQQFPDLHSELNLSSLELGDSALYFCASNLAGGSYNEQFFGPGTRLTVL.